This passage covers 22 T cell receptor beta chains from one sample sequenced in a study of blood T cell repertoires in COVID-19. Sequencing used immunoSEQ multiplex PCR; TCRdb keeps in-frame clones, though not all of them. The sample includes 65,000 to 85,000 clones, roughly 87% of them seen just once. Sequenced: peripheral blood. The receptors were sampled from a young woman with acute or convalescent COVID-19.

There are a few counts of this clone. This sequence joins TRBV5-6 and TRBJ2-2, with a weak D call TRBD1 (6 bases). The CDR3 has 13 residues. CDR1 SGHDT and CDR2 YYEEEE come from the germline V gene. V was trimmed by 1 base and J by 6 bases, leaving 7 bases between them. CDR3 region: CASSLQGPGELFF. CDR3 sequence (DNA): TGTGCCAGCAGCTTGCAGGGGCCCGGGGAGCTGTTTTTT.

This clone was counted a few times. The chain has TRBV7-2 and TRBJ2-5; no reliable D call. Germline-derived CDR1 and CDR2 are SGHTA and FQGNSA. The length of the CDR3 is 14 residues. The V end was cut by 2 bases, the J end by 1 base, with 8 bases between. In DNA form, the CDR3 reads TGTGCCAGCAGCTTACAGGCAGCCCAAGAGACCCAGTACTTC. Translating it yields CASSLQAAQETQYF.

This sequence joins TRBV5-1 and TRBJ2-5; TRBD1 is a possible D gene (6 bases). Trimming pared 2 bases from V and 0 bases from J, leaving 14 bases between. Germline V gene sequence: CDR1 SGHRS, CDR2 YFSETQ. There are 16 residues in the CDR3. The CDR3 coding sequence is TGCGCCAGCAGCTTTACCACACAGGGAGACCAAGAGACCCAGTACTTC. Its protein is CASSFTTQGDQETQYF.

This chain links TRBV5-6 with TRBJ2-1; D might be TRBD1 (5 bases). Deletions cut 5 bases from V and 6 bases from J, with 9 bases between. Germline loops: CDR1 SGHDT, CDR2 YYEEEE. CDR3 size: 12 residues. CDR3 bases: TGTGCCAGCAGTCGACAGCTCAATGAGCAGTTCTTC. This codes for CASSRQLNEQFF.

This CDR3 reads CASSAGIYNEQFF. In DNA form, the CDR3 reads TGTGCCAGTAGTGCCGGGATCTACAATGAGCAGTTCTTC. The rearrangement links TRBV19 to TRBJ2-1; D might be TRBD2 (5 bases). Trimming left V 5 bases short and J 3 bases short, with 8 bases between. This CDR3 contains 13 residues. Germline CDR1 LNHDA, CDR2 SQIVND (reference sequence).

This chain joins TRBV4-1 and TRBJ2-7, with 9 bases aligning to TRBD1. The CDR3 covers 14 residues. V lost 5 bases, J lost 0 bases, and 2 bases stayed unmatched. Germline-derived CDR1 and CDR2 are MGHRA and YSYEKL. CDR3 DNA sequence: TGCGCCAGCAGCAGGACAGGGGACTCCTACGAGCAGTACTTC. Translation gives CASSRTGDSYEQYF.

The genes are TRBV30 and TRBJ1-2; D possibly corresponds to TRBD1 (5 bases). The CDR3 totals 14 residues. Germline loops: CDR1 GTSNPN, CDR2 SVGIG (reference sequence). V lost 0 bases to trimming and J lost 4 bases, with 12 bases between them. The CDR3 here is CAWSVPGGGYGYTF. DNA of the CDR3: TGTGCCTGGAGTGTACCGGGGGGAGGCTATGGCTACACCTTC.

The chain employs TRBV6-5 and TRBJ1-1, with D uncertain. CDR3 length: 14 residues. V was trimmed by 4 bases and J by 4 bases, leaving 13 bases between them. Germline CDR1 reads MNHEY; CDR2 reads SVGAGI. CDR3 residues: CASSLTYQGTEAFF. For the CDR3, the DNA is TGTGCCAGCAGTTTGACATATCAAGGCACTGAAGCTTTCTTT.

This clone was detected once. The chain's CDR3 is CASSLWGATNEKLFF. CDR3 coding DNA: TGCGCCAGCAGCTTGTGGGGGGCAACTAATGAAAAACTGTTTTTT. The chain recombines TRBV5-1 with TRBJ1-4; possible D gene TRBD1, 5 bases. Looked up from germline, CDR1 is SGHRS and CDR2 is YFSETQ. The ends were cut back, 1 base at V and 0 bases at J, with 7 bases in the middle. The CDR3 is 15 residues long.

The chain combines TRBV28 with TRBJ2-5; tentatively, D is TRBD1 (6 bases). Germline CDR1 MDHEN, CDR2 SYDVKM. The V end lost 7 bases, the J end lost 4 bases, and 16 bases lay between the germline ends. This CDR3 is 14 amino acids long. CDR3 sequence reads: CASTQTGRGETQYF. The CDR3 coding sequence is TGTGCCAGCACACAAACAGGGCGTGGAGAGACCCAGTACTTC.

This chain connects TRBV19 to TRBJ1-2; D is unclear. The CDR3 has 12 amino acids. The V and J ends lost 8 bases and 8 bases respectively, with 15 bases between them. Germline assignment: CDR1 LNHDA and CDR2 SQIVND (reference sequence). The CDR3 DNA is TGTGCCAGTTTCCCGGGGTTTGGCGGCTACACCTTC. It specifies CASFPGFGGYTF.

The rearrangement links TRBV7-2 to TRBJ2-3; weak D call: TRBD1 (5 bases). CDR1 and CDR2 (germline): SGHTA, FQGNSA. V gave up 3 bases and J gave up 9 bases, with 13 bases separating them. The CDR3 loop spans 13 amino acids. CDR3 nucleotide sequence: TGTGCCAGCAGCTTGGGGCCGGGTGACACGCAGTATTTT. Its protein is CASSLGPGDTQYF.

The V and J genes are TRBV27 and TRBJ2-1; D may be TRBD2 (5 bases). The germline CDR1 and CDR2 sequences are MNHEY and SMNVEV (reference sequence). Trimming pared 5 bases from V and 4 bases from J, leaving 18 bases between. The CDR3 sequence is 16 residues long. In nucleotides, the CDR3 is TGTGCCAGCAGTGATGGGAGAAGGGAGAGGTACAATGAGCAGTTCTTC. Translating gives CASSDGRRERYNEQFF.

Written as DNA, the CDR3 is TGCAGTGCTGGTGACAACCAAGAGACCCAGTACTTC. It yields the protein CSAGDNQETQYF. The chain recombines TRBV20-1 with TRBJ2-5; D uncertain. Germline V gene data show CDR1 as DFQATT and CDR2 as SNEGSKA (reference sequence). This CDR3 spans 12 amino acids. V was shortened by 5 bases and J by 0 bases, with 7 bases between the two germline ends.

The J gene is TRBJ2-7, the V gene TRBV4-1, with 9 bases identical to TRBD2. After removal of 0 bases from V and 4 bases from J, the junction contained 13 bases not matched to a gene. Germline V lookup: CDR1 MGHRA, CDR2 YSYEKL. The CDR3 contains 18 residues. The DNA for the CDR3 is TGCGCCAGCAGCCAAGAGACCGTCGGGGCGGGAGGGGGGTACGAGCAGTACTTC. Amino acids: CASSQETVGAGGGYEQYF.

The chain combines TRBV3-1 (or the pseudogene TRBV3-2) with TRBJ2-1, with 8 bases fitting TRBD2. Germline V lookup: CDR1 LGHDT, CDR2 YNNKEL (reference sequence). This CDR3 has 15 amino acids. The junction had 8 bases not matched to a gene; V was cut back by 0 bases and J by 10 bases. The DNA for the CDR3 is TGTGCCAGCAGCCAAGATTCCGGACTAGCACGCGAGCAGTTCTTC. It encodes CASSQDSGLAREQFF.

The J gene is TRBJ2-1, the V gene TRBV7-8, with 10 bases aligning to TRBD2. The germline V gene encodes CDR1 SGHVS and CDR2 FQNEAQ. This CDR3 spans 18 amino acids. V lost 1 base to trimming and J lost 8 bases; unmatched junction nucleotides: 14. The DNA of the CDR3 is TGTGCCAGCAGCTTAGATACAGGAGCTAGCGGGAGTGGTGATGAGCAGTTCTTC. Protein product: CASSLDTGASGSGDEQFF.

This chain links TRBV7-9 with TRBJ2-5; TRBD1 is a possible D gene (7 bases). The V gene's germline CDR1 is SEHNR and CDR2 FQNEAQ (reference sequence). Trimming pared 3 bases from V and 6 bases from J, leaving 11 bases between. The CDR3 is 13 residues long. The DNA for the CDR3 is TGTGCCAGCAGCTTCCAGGGGGGAAAGACCCAGTACTTC. The encoded protein is CASSFQGGKTQYF.

Only a few counts were recorded for this clone. V is TRBV2 and J is TRBJ1-6; D gene uncertain. The CDR3 length is 14 residues. The V gene lost 4 bases and the J gene lost 5 bases, with 9 bases spanning the gap. CDR1 and CDR2 from the germline V gene are SNHLY and FYNNEI. CDR3 coding DNA: TGTGCCAGCAGTGTGGCGACTGATAATTCACCCCTCCACTTT. Translation gives CASSVATDNSPLHF.

The chain employs TRBV2 and TRBJ1-6, with 7 bases that match TRBD1. The CDR3 has 14 amino acids. The trim removed 5 bases at V and 10 bases at J, leaving 8 bases unmatched. CDR1 is SNHLY and CDR2 is FYNNEI in the germline V gene. This CDR3 reads CASSLTGLESPLHF. CDR3 bases: TGTGCCAGCAGTTTGACAGGGTTAGAATCACCCCTCCACTTT.

The chain links TRBV4-1 to TRBJ1-4; 8 bases align to TRBD1. V shed 4 bases, J shed 7 bases, and the junction held 8 bases outside the gene matches. Germline assignment: CDR1 MGHRA and CDR2 YSYEKL. The CDR3 covers 15 residues. The CDR3 DNA follows: TGCGCCAGCAGCCGAACCCAGGGGGCAGTTGAAAAACTGTTTTTT. It is translated as CASSRTQGAVEKLFF.

V is TRBV5-1 and J is TRBJ1-6, with TRBD1 matching over 8 bases. The ends lost 4 bases at V and 7 bases at J; junction bases unmatched: 7. Germline assignment: CDR1 SGHRS and CDR2 YFSETQ. The CDR3 has 15 residues. As DNA, the CDR3 is TGCGCCAGCAGCCTGGGCGACAGGGGAAATTCACCCCTCCACTTT. Translated: CASSLGDRGNSPLHF.